The following is a T cell receptor beta chain sequence with its context. Its specificity is not known. This entry belongs to a study of blood T cells in healthy people across ages. Regarding the study as a whole: A strong correlation was seen between TCR beta diversity and naive T cell percentage.

The authors ran a second PCR of about 6 to 11 cycles using a sample-barcoded 5' primer and a J-beta primer mix. Each cDNA molecule was tagged by a template-switch adaptor with 12 random nucleotides. MiXCR, applied by TCRdb to the 5' RACE reads, yields one record per CDR3 protein. This sample has 1.2 million to 1.5 million distinct CDR3 sequences, with approximately 38% found just once. The sample taken for sequencing was blood. The clonotype comes from a woman aged 18 to 35 in good health.

The CDR3: CASSPPSGGYGYTF. Here the CDR3 DNA reads TGTGCCAGCTCACCACCGTCGGGGGGCTATGGCTACACCTTC. The chain combines TRBV18 with TRBJ1-2; weak D call: TRBD1 (5 bases). CDR3 size: 14 residues. CDR1 is KGHSH and CDR2 is LQKENI in the germline V gene. Deletions cut 0 bases from V and 4 bases from J, with 9 bases between.